This TCR beta chain was sequenced during a study of blood T cell repertoires in COVID-19. This CDR3 region has 14 residues. V gave up 3 bases and J gave up 1 base, with 7 bases separating them. Germline V CDR1 and CDR2: MDHEN, SYDVKM. The method was immunoSEQ multiplex PCR; TCRdb's version includes in-frame clones alone and lacks a portion of them. Of just under 80,000 clones listed, about four fifths are singletons. This clonotype was obtained from a human donor in a cohort sampled during active COVID-19. Source material: peripheral blood. The V call is TRBV28, the J call TRBJ1-3; no clear D gene. In nucleotides, the CDR3 is TGTGCCAGCAGTTTCGCGGGGTCTGGAAACACCATATATTTT. This codes for CASSFAGSGNTIYF.